Included here is one TCR beta chain sequence, with context. Its antigen is unknown. These data belong to a study of cytomegalovirus exposure and HLA in healthy donors. Whole-study findings and limits: DRB1 showed the most TCR associations and HLA-C the fewest in a later analysis, as rates varied by HLA locus.

The PCR made use of 60 Vbeta and 13 Jbeta primers. Data came from immunoSEQ multiplex PCR; TCRdb stores just in-frame clones and leaves some out. The data show about 88,000 clones, with about 87% seen just once and around 2.5% held by the top ten. There were likely unrecorded immune exposures, though donors were nominally healthy when sampled. This receptor was obtained from a man aged 18 to 29 in good health and CMV-seronegative. Sequenced: PBMCs.

CDR3 loop: CASSAKPGLAGDEQFF. In DNA, the CDR3 is TGTGCCAGCAGCGCAAAACCGGGACTAGCGGGCGATGAGCAGTTCTTC. V gene TRBV7-3 combines with J gene TRBJ2-1, with TRBD2 matching over 12 bases. Germline-derived CDR1 and CDR2 are SGHTA and FQGTGA. V lost 5 bases and J lost 8; bases outside the gene matches: 10. The CDR3 is 16 residues long.